The entry below gives a single T cell receptor (beta chain) sequence along with its context. The antigen remains undetermined. V lost 3 bases and J lost 5; bases outside the gene matches: 13. The CDR3 is made up of 17 amino acids. The germline CDR1 and CDR2 sequences are MGHRA and YSYEKL. PCR used 60 Vbeta primers and 13 Jbeta primers. Using immunoSEQ multiplex PCR, the repertoire was profiled, and TCRdb retains in-frame clones only, with some absent. The sample shows more than 85,000 clones, 63% of them seen only once. The sample originates from a study of cytomegalovirus exposure and HLA in healthy donors. Donors likely had unrecorded immune exposures despite being nominally healthy when sampled. General study results and limits: In vitro confirmation showed a few CMV-associated chains to be CMV antigen specific.

This clonotype was sampled from a human donor in good health. The chain combines TRBV4-1 with TRBJ2-7, with 10 bases identical to TRBD2. Source material: PBMCs. The CDR3 DNA is TGCGCCAGCAGCCAGGAGGCGGGGCTAGCGGGAGTGCACGAGCAGTACTTC. Its translation is CASSQEAGLAGVHEQYF.